One T cell receptor beta chain is described in this entry. The conserved phenylalanine or tryptophan is not found at the CDR3 terminus, so this likely reflects a read error. The DNA is left out, because the CDR3 cannot be placed on it with certainty; the CDR3 is given as TCRdb lists it. RNA and DNA were co-extracted from about 19-30 mg of unsorted bulk tissue. Reverse transcription of about 500 ng total RNA with a constant-region primer produced TCR beta cDNA. Three nested multiplex PCR rounds, a slightly modified ARM-PCR method, built the TCR beta libraries. Two initial PCR rounds of about 10 cycles each paired TRBV1-TRBV30 forward primers with a C-beta reverse primer. TCRdb fed the multiplex PCR reads into MiXCR, producing one record per CDR3 protein. The table records roughly 55,000 distinct CDR3 sequences, 60% to 85% of them present only once. The CDR3 has 17 residues if both end residues are counted. Germline V lookup: CDR1 SGHAT, CDR2 FQNNGV.

This record belongs to a study of tumor-infiltrating lymphocytes in primary liver carcinoma. Study-wide background: Samples yielded about 3.5 to 7.5 million productive TCRbeta reads, similar across tissue types.

The chain is built from TRBV11-2 and TRBJ2-2; no DNA check was done on the table's D call, TRBD2. The sequence came from a man aged 35-49 years with primary liver carcinoma and hepatitis B virus infection. Sample: liver tumor tissue from sampling region 2. The subset: tumor region T2, inferior pole. The CDR3 sequence: CASSLLLGGANTGELFY.